The clone carrying this T cell receptor (beta chain) was found a few times. No antigen is known for it. CDR1 is DFQATT and CDR2 is SNEGSKA in the germline V gene (reference sequence). V dropped 5 bases and J dropped 5 bases, with 21 bases sitting between them. The CDR3 length is 15 residues. This entry is derived from a study of post-analysis software for immune sequencing data. Study in general: Patients had relapsing-remitting, secondary progressive or progressive-relapsing multiple sclerosis; some lacked subtype. Study outcomes and limitations: Batch-mates among the samples co-clustered strongly by F measure. Among roughly five TRBV segments more frequent in patients than controls were TRBV5-6, TRBV5-1 and TRBV20-1. Normalized Chao1 diversity was significantly reduced in patients versus controls.

Prepared TCR beta cDNA libraries contained unique molecular identifiers. When roughly 0.85 to 11 million T cells were used, they gave approximately 450,000 cDNA molecules. TCRdb independently ran MiXCR on the PCR reads; one entry per CDR3 protein. The sample contains 820,000 or so distinct CDR3 sequences, around 53% of which appear only once. The sample comprised blood. The rearrangement uses TRBV20-1 and TRBJ2-5, with D perhaps assigned TRBD1 or TRBD2 (5 bases each). The clonotype originates from a girl aged 10 to 17 with multiple sclerosis. The CDR3 coding sequence is TGCAGTGCTGGGACGGACGCCTTAACGTGGGAGACCCAGTACTTC. Its translation is CSAGTDALTWETQYF.